Listed below are T cell receptor beta chains from one sample, sequenced in a study of blood T cell repertoires in COVID-19. The protocol was immunoSEQ multiplex PCR, while the TCRdb copy is restricted to in-frame clones and leaves out a portion. This repertoire shows about 150,000 clones, 85% found once; its top ten account for 7% to 10%. Material: peripheral blood. The receptors were sampled from a woman in her sixties with COVID-19, enrolled during active disease. Both conserved end residues are part of each CDR3. The order of the fields is clone size, J gene, D gene, V gene, CDR3 protein, CDR3 DNA. A D gene is named only where the DNA matches it firmly. Some rows have no size entry. The others give once, few or many, or a class for an expanded clone.

- | TRBJ2-7 | TRBD1 | TRBV7-9 | CASTSGTGSYEQYF | TGTGCCAGCACCTCCGGGACAGGGTCCTACGAGCAGTACTTC
- | TRBJ1-5 | TRBD1 | TRBV19 | CASSIIGRGNNQPQHF | TGTGCCAGTAGTATTATCGGCAGGGGGAACAATCAGCCCCAGCATTTT
- | TRBJ1-2 | - | TRBV19 | CASSLTVNYGYTF | TGTGCCAGTAGTCTGACTGTAAACTATGGCTACACCTTC
- | TRBJ1-6 | - | TRBV7-9 | CASSFEGSPLHF | TGTGCCAGCAGCTTCGAGGGCTCACCCCTCCACTTT
- | TRBJ2-2 | - | TRBV3-1/TRBV3-2 | CASSQDGRLDTGELFF | TGTGCCAGCAGCCAAGATGGGCGTTTGGACACCGGGGAGCTGTTTTTT
once | TRBJ2-3 | TRBD2 | TRBV24-1 | CATRYSGGGDTQYF | TGTGCCACCAGATATAGCGGGGGAGGAGATACGCAGTATTTT
- | TRBJ1-1 | - | TRBV30 | CAWRDNRNTEAFF | TGTGCCTGGCGGGACAACCGGAACACTGAAGCTTTCTTT
- | TRBJ1-1 | TRBD1 | TRBV27 | CASSLSTGGGRTEAFF | TGTGCCAGCAGCTTGTCGACAGGGGGCGGGAGGACTGAAGCTTTCTTT
- | TRBJ1-1 | - | TRBV5-6 | CASSPTVTNTEAFF | TGTGCCAGCAGCCCGACAGTAACAAACACTGAAGCTTTCTTT
- | TRBJ2-7 | - | TRBV21-1 | CGGPASYEQYF | TGCGGGGGTCCTGCCTCCTACGAGCAGTACTTC
- | TRBJ2-3 | TRBD1 | TRBV5-1 | CASRLPGQGPDTQYF | TGCGCCAGCAGGCTTCCGGGACAGGGGCCCGATACGCAGTATTTT
- | TRBJ1-6 | - | TRBV30 | CAWGPQRGNSPLHF | TGTGCCTGGGGCCCTCAGCGGGGGAATTCACCCCTCCACTTT
few | TRBJ1-3 | - | TRBV5-1 | CASSPQGGRGNTIYF | TGCGCCAGCAGCCCCCAAGGGGGACGGGGAAACACCATATATTTT
- | TRBJ2-1 | TRBD2 | TRBV19 | CASSIETSGYYNEQFF | TGTGCCAGTAGTATTGAGACTAGCGGGTATTACAATGAGCAGTTCTTC
- | TRBJ1-1 | - | TRBV7-9 | CASRKGDMNTEAFF | TGTGCCAGCAGGAAGGGGGACATGAACACTGAAGCTTTCTTT
- | TRBJ2-5 | TRBD2 | TRBV7-9 | CASSFPGLAGAGETQYF | TGTGCCAGCAGCTTCCCGGGACTAGCGGGGGCAGGTGAGACCCAGTACTTC
once | TRBJ1-2 | - | TRBV18 | CASSPFARDRNYGYTF | TGTGCCAGCTCACCATTCGCTAGAGACAGGAACTATGGCTACACCTTC
- | TRBJ1-2 | - | TRBV5-1 | CASSFSDGSYGYTF | TGCGCCAGCAGCTTTTCGGACGGGAGCTATGGCTACACCTTC
- | TRBJ1-1 | - | TRBV10-2 | CASIGREAFF | TGCGCCAGCATAGGCAGGGAAGCTTTCTTT
- | TRBJ1-2 | - | TRBV6-5 | CASNEGGGANYGYTF | TGTGCCAGCAACGAAGGCGGGGGAGCAAACTATGGCTACACCTTC
- | TRBJ1-2 | - | TRBV10-3 | CAIMGRNYGYTF | TGTGCCATCATGGGCAGGAACTATGGCTACACCTTC
- | TRBJ2-7 | - | TRBV9 | CASSVGAGAGYEQYF | TGTGCCAGCAGCGTGGGTGCAGGGGCCGGCTACGAGCAGTACTTC
- | TRBJ1-1 | - | TRBV18 | CASSPRSRGNTEAFF | TGTGCCAGCTCACCACGTTCGAGAGGAAACACTGAAGCTTTCTTT
- | TRBJ1-5 | - | TRBV6-1 | CASSEGPELSNQPQHF | TGTGCCAGCAGTGAAGGTCCGGAGTTGAGCAATCAGCCCCAGCATTTT
- | TRBJ2-3 | TRBD1 | TRBV12-5 | CASGLGGMRADTQYF | TGTGCTAGTGGACTAGGGGGCATGCGCGCAGATACGCAGTATTTT
- | TRBJ2-5 | - | TRBV10-2 | CASRPRQETQYF | TGCGCCAGCAGGCCGAGGCAAGAGACCCAGTACTTC
few | TRBJ1-4 | TRBD1 | TRBV7-2 | CASSSDRGAEKLFF | TGTGCCAGCAGCTCCGACAGGGGGGCCGAAAAACTGTTTTTT
- | TRBJ1-5 | - | TRBV6-6 | CASSYSEGWQPQHF | TGTGCCAGCAGTTACTCGGAGGGCTGGCAGCCCCAGCATTTT
- | TRBJ1-3 | - | TRBV18 | CASSSREASGNTIYF | TGTGCCAGCTCTTCCCGGGAGGCATCTGGAAACACCATATATTTT
- | TRBJ1-2 | - | TRBV5-6 | CASSRRWSPNYGYTF | TGTGCCAGCAGCAGGAGGTGGAGCCCTAACTATGGCTACACCTTC
- | TRBJ2-1 | TRBD1 | TRBV19 | CASSTTGIGYNEQFF | TGTGCCAGTAGTACGACAGGGATAGGCTACAATGAGCAGTTCTTC
few | TRBJ2-2 | TRBD2 | TRBV5-4 | CASSKRGGSVGTGELFF | TGTGCCAGCAGCAAAAGGGGCGGGAGCGTAGGGACCGGGGAGCTGTTTTTT
- | TRBJ1-1 | TRBD1 | TRBV7-2 | CASSTAGTARGEAFF | TGTGCCAGCAGCACGGCCGGGACAGCAAGGGGAGAAGCTTTCTTT
once | TRBJ1-5 | - | TRBV5-6 | CASSIAQGAQHF | TGTGCCAGCAGTATAGCCCAAGGGGCCCAGCATTTT
- | TRBJ1-1 | - | TRBV19 | CASSAMRNTEAFF | TGTGCCAGTAGTGCCATGCGGAACACTGAAGCTTTCTTT
- | TRBJ1-2 | TRBD1 | TRBV6-1 | CASSDVRGQYRTF | TGTGCCAGCAGTGACGTCAGGGGGCAGTATAGGACCTTC
- | TRBJ1-1 | TRBD1 | TRBV5-1 | CASSRDRGVTEAFF | TGCGCCAGCAGCCGGGACAGGGGAGTCACTGAAGCTTTCTTT
- | TRBJ1-2 | TRBD1 | TRBV5-4 | CASSLGRTGDNYGYTF | TGTGCCAGCAGCTTGGGTCGCACAGGGGATAACTATGGCTACACCTTC
- | TRBJ1-5 | - | TRBV11-2 | CASSLGRSSGGSNQPQHF | TGTGCCAGCAGCTTAGGCCGGAGTTCGGGAGGTAGCAATCAGCCCCAGCATTTT
- | TRBJ1-4 | TRBD1 | TRBV5-1 | CASKSPGTGGEKLFF | TGCGCCAGCAAAAGCCCCGGGACAGGGGGTGAAAAACTGTTTTTT
few | TRBJ1-3 | - | TRBV12-3/TRBV12-4 | CASRAYSGNTIYF | TGTGCCAGCAGGGCTTACTCTGGAAACACCATATATTTT
- | TRBJ1-1 | - | TRBV10-3 | CAISESNSNTEAFF | TGTGCCATCAGTGAGTCGAACAGTAACACTGAAGCTTTCTTT